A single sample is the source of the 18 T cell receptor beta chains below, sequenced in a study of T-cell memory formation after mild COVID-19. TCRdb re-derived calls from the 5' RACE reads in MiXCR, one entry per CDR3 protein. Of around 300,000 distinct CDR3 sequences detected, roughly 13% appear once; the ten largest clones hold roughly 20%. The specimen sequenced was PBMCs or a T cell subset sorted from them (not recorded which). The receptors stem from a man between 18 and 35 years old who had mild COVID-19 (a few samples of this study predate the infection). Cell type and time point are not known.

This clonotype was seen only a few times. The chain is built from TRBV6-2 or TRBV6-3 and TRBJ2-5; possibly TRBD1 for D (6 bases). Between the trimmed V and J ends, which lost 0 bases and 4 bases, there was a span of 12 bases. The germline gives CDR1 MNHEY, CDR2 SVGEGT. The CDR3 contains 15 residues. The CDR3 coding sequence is TGTGCCAGCAGTTACTCCGAGGGGGTAGGAGAGACCCAGTACTTC. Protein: CASSYSEGVGETQYF.

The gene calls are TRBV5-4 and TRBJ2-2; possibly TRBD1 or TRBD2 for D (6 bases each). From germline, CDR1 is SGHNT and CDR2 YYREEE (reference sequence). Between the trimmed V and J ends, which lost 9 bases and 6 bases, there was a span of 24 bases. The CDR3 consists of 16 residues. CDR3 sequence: CAMSPEGGAESGELFF. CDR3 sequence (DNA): TGTGCCATGAGCCCTGAGGGGGGCGCCGAATCCGGGGAGCTGTTTTTT.

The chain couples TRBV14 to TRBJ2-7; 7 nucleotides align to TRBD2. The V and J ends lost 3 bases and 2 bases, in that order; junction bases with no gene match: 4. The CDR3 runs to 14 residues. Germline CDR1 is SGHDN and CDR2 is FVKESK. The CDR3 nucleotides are TGTGCCAGCAGCCAGTGGACTAGGCCCTACGAGCAGTACTTC. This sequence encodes CASSQWTRPYEQYF.

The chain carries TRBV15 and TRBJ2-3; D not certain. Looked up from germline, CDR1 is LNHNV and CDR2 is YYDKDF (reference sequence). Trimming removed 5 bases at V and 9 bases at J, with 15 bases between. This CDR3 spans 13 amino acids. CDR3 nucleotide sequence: TGTGCCACCAGCGCGGACCGGGTGGTGACGCAGTATTTT. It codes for CATSADRVVTQYF. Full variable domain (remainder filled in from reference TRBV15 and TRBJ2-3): DAMVIQNPRYQVTQFGKPVTLSCSQTLNHNVMYWYQQKSSQAPKLLFHYYDKDFNNEADTPDNFQSRRPNTSFCFLDIRSPGLGDTAMYLCATSADRVVTQYFGPGTRLTVL.

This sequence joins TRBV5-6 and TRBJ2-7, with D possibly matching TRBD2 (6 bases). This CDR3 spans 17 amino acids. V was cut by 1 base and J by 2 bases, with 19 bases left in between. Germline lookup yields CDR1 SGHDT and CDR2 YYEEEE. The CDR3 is CASSLPLDYTGAYEQYF. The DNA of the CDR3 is TGTGCCAGCAGCTTGCCCCTCGACTATACGGGAGCCTACGAGCAGTACTTC.

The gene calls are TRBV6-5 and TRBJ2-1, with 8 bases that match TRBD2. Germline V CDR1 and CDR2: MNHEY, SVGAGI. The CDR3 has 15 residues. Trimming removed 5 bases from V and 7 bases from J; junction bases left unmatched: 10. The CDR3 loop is CASSPGLGSTNEQFF. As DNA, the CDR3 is TGTGCCAGCAGTCCGGGACTAGGGTCTACAAATGAGCAGTTCTTC.

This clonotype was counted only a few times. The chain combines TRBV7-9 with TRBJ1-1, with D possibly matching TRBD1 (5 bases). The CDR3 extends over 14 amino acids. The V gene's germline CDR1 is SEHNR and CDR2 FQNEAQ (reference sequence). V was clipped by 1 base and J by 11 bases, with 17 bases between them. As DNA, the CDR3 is TGTGCCAGCAGCTTAGGATTAACAGGAGGTGCGGCTTTCTTT. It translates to CASSLGLTGGAAFF.

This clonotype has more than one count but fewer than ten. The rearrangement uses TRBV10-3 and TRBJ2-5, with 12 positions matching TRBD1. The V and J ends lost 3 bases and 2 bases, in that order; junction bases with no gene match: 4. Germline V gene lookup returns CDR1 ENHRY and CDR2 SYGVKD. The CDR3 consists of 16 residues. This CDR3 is CAISDGDRGRQETQYF. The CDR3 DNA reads TGTGCCATCAGTGATGGGGACAGGGGGCGTCAAGAGACCCAGTACTTC.

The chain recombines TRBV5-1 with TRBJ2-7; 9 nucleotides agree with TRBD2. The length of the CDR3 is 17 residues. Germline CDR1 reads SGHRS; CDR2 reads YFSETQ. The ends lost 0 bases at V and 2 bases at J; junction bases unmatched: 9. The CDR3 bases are TGCGCCAGCAGCTTGGGGCGGCTAGCGGGGTTACCCTACGAGCAGTACTTC. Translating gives CASSLGRLAGLPYEQYF.

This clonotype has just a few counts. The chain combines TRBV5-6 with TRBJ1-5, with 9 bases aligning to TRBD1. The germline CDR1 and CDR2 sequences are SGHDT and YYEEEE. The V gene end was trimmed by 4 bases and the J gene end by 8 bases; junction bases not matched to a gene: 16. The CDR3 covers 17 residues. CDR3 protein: CASSQDRGRTGDKPQHF. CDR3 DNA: TGTGCCAGCAGCCAGGACCGTGGCAGGACAGGGGATAAGCCCCAGCATTTT.

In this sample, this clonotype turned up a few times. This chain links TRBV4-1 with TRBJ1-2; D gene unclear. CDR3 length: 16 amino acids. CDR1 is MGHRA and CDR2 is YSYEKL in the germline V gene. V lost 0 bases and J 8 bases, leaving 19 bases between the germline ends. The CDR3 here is CASSQDVSTIPSGYTF. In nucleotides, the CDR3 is TGCGCCAGCAGCCAAGATGTGAGTACAATCCCGTCCGGCTACACCTTC.

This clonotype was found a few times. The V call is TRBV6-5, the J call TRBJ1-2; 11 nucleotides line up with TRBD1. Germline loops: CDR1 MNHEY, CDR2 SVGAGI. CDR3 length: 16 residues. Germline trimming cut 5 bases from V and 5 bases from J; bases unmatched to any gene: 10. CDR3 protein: CASSPRTGGAGYGYTF. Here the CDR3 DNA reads TGTGCCAGCAGTCCTAGGACAGGGGGCGCGGGATATGGCTACACCTTC.

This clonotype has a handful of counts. Here the CDR3 DNA reads TGTGCCTGGAGTTTGGTCGCAACTAATGAAAAACTGTTTTTT. This codes for CAWSLVATNEKLFF. The genes are TRBV30 and TRBJ1-4; D not certain. Trimming shortened V by 2 bases and J by 0 bases, and 7 bases separated the two germline ends. Per germline, CDR1 GTSNPN and CDR2 SVGIG (reference sequence). This CDR3 contains 14 residues.

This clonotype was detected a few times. This CDR3 reads CASSLGTPNQPQHF. CDR3 nucleotide sequence: TGCGCCAGCAGCTTGGGGACCCCGAATCAGCCCCAGCATTTT. The chain couples TRBV5-1 to TRBJ1-5; D is undetermined. Germline V gives CDR1 SGHRS, CDR2 YFSETQ. This CDR3 contains 14 residues. Trimming removed 0 bases from V and 4 bases from J, with 8 bases in between.

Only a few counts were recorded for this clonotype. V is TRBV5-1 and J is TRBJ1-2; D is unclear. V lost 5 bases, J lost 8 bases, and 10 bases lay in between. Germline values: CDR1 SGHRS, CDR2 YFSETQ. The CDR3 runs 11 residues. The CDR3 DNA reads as TGCGCCAGCAGGTCGCAGTGGGGCTACACCTTC. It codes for CASRSQWGYTF.

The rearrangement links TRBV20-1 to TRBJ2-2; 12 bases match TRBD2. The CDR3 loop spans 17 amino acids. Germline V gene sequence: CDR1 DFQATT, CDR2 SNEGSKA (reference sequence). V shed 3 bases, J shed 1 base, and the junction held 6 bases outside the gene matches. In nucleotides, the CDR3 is TGCAGTGCTAGGAGTGCGGGACTAGCGGGGAACACCGGGGAGCTGTTTTTT. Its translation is CSARSAGLAGNTGELFF.

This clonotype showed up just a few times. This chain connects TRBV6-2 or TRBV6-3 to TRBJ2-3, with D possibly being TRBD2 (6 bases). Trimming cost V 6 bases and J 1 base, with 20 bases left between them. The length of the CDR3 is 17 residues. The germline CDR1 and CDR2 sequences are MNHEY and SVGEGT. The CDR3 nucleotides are TGTGCCAGCAGGACTGCATTGGCTAGCGCCGGCACAGATACGCAGTATTTT. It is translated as CASRTALASAGTDTQYF.

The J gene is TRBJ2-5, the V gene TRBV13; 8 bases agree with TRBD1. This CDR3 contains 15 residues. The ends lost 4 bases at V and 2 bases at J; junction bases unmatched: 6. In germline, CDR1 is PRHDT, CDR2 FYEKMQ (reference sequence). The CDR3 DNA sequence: TGTGCCAGCAGCTCTGACCAGGGGGCACAAGAGACCCAGTACTTC. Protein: CASSSDQGAQETQYF.